Shown below are 21 T cell receptor beta chains from a single sample sequenced in a study of regulatory T cells in long-lasting Graves disease. Time point described: newly diagnosed GD, antithyroid drugs for less than 3 months. Making the TCR library involved RNA that had been extracted from PBMCs. With iRepertoire HTBI primers and Arm-PCR of CDR3 regions, TCR beta libraries were built. TCRdb recomputed calls from the multiplex PCR reads with MiXCR, one row per CDR3 protein. The sample lists hundreds of thousands of distinct CDR3 sequences, 15% to 20% occurring once. This same sample was also taken into another study, of T cells in Graves' hyperthyroidism and ophthalmopathy.

This material consisted of peripheral blood mononuclear cells (PBMCs), taken at new diagnosis, from a patient treated with antithyroid drugs. These TCRs come from a woman aged 35-65 years with Graves disease.

The chain couples TRBV6-5 to TRBJ1-2; D call uncertain. Germline V gene lookup returns CDR1 MNHEY and CDR2 SVGAGI. This CDR3 region has 12 residues. The V and J ends lost 0 bases and 8 bases respectively, with 7 bases between them. In nucleotides, the CDR3 is TGTGCCAGCAGTTACTCGAATAGAGGCTACACCTTC. Amino acids: CASSYSNRGYTF.

Many counts were recorded for this clonotype. The V and J genes are TRBV18 and TRBJ2-3, with 10 bases lining up with TRBD2. The ends lost 2 bases at V and 10 bases at J; junction bases unmatched: 6. In germline, CDR1 is KGHSH, CDR2 LQKENI. The CDR3 extends over 14 amino acids. CDR3 protein: CASSPESGGAAQYF. In DNA, the CDR3 is TGTGCCAGCTCACCAGAGAGCGGGGGGGCTGCGCAGTATTTT.

This clonotype appeared many times. DNA for the CDR3: TGTGCTAGTGGTTCGTTAATGACCGGGATGAGGACTGAAGCTTTCTTT. Translation: CASGSLMTGMRTEAFF. The genes are TRBV12-5 and TRBJ1-1; no definite D call. The CDR3 has 16 amino acids. Germline-derived CDR1 and CDR2 are LGHNT and FRNRAP. Trimming left V 4 bases short and J 5 bases short, with 20 bases between.

This clonotype was seen at least ten times. This chain connects TRBV20-1 to TRBJ1-1, with D perhaps matching TRBD1 (6 bases). V was shortened by 3 bases and J by 4 bases, with 6 bases between the two germline ends. The CDR3 spans 11 residues. The germline CDR1 and CDR2 sequences are DFQATT and SNEGSKA (reference sequence). CDR3 coding DNA: TGCAGTGCTAGGGACAGCACTGAAGCTTTCTTT. It is translated as CSARDSTEAFF.

The J gene is TRBJ1-4, the V gene TRBV28, with D possibly TRBD1 on 5 matching bases. V gave up 8 bases and J gave up 3 bases, with 13 bases separating them. The CDR3 covers 14 residues. Germline V lookup: CDR1 MDHEN, CDR2 SYDVKM. CDR3 loop: CASGARGANEKLFF. The DNA for the CDR3 is TGTGCCAGCGGGGCGAGGGGTGCTAATGAAAAACTGTTTTTT.

The table lists this clonotype with many counts. The rearrangement uses TRBV28 and TRBJ2-1; TRBD2 is a possible D gene (7 bases). Trimming shortened V by 6 bases and J by 8 bases, and 14 bases separated the two germline ends. This CDR3 has 13 amino acids. Per the germline V gene, CDR1 is MDHEN and CDR2 is SYDVKM. The CDR3, as DNA: TGTGCCAGCAGGGGGGGGCCAAGGGATGAGCAGTTCTTC. Its protein is CASRGGPRDEQFF.

This clonotype has a count of ten or more. The chain is built from TRBV2 and TRBJ1-4, with D tentatively TRBD1 (6 bases). This CDR3 has 13 residues. The V end lost 6 bases, the J end lost 7 bases, and 12 bases lay between the germline ends. Per the germline V gene, CDR1 is SNHLY and CDR2 is FYNNEI. The CDR3 loop is CASSQHRAEKLFF. The CDR3 DNA follows: TGTGCCAGCAGCCAACACAGGGCTGAAAAACTGTTTTTT.

This clonotype has a handful of counts. The chain has TRBV19 and TRBJ1-2, with a possible D match to TRBD1 (5 bases). CDR1 and CDR2 (germline): LNHDA, SQIVND (reference sequence). This CDR3 region has 15 residues. Trimming removed 5 bases at V and 1 base at J, with 14 bases between. The chain's CDR3 is CASSVDSLNNYGYTF. As DNA, the CDR3 is TGTGCCAGTAGTGTTGACAGTCTAAATAACTATGGCTACACCTTC.

This clonotype was found many times. This chain joins TRBV13 and TRBJ2-5; 12 positions agree with TRBD2. The CDR3 spans 19 residues. After removal of 0 bases from V and 9 bases from J, the junction contained 17 bases not matched to a gene. CDR1 is PRHDT and CDR2 is FYEKMQ in the germline V gene (reference sequence). CDR3 nucleotide sequence: TGTGCCAGCAGCTTAGGATGGATCCCGGCTAGCGGGGGGGCGTATCCCCAGTACTTC. Its translation: CASSLGWIPASGGAYPQYF.

The rearrangement joins TRBV7-9 to TRBJ2-2, with 9 positions matching TRBD1. The junction had 3 bases not matched to a gene; V was cut back by 1 base and J by 6 bases. CDR1 SEHNR and CDR2 FQNEAQ come from the germline V gene (reference sequence). This CDR3 contains 15 residues. The CDR3 nucleotides read TGTGCCAGCAGCTTAGTTTGGGACAGGGCCGGGGAGCTGTTTTTT. Amino acids: CASSLVWDRAGELFF. The full variable domain, completed using reference TRBV7-9 and TRBJ2-2, is DTGVSQNPRHKITKRGQNVTFRCDPISEHNRLYWYRQTLGQGPEFLTYFQNEAQLEKSRLLSDRFSAERPKGSFSTLEIQRTEQGDSAMYLCASSLVWDRAGELFFGEGSRLTVL.

This clonotype has only a few counts. The chain couples TRBV7-3 to TRBJ1-5; D ambiguous. V was clipped by 3 bases and J by 2 bases, with 23 bases between them. The CDR3 extends over 19 amino acids. Germline values: CDR1 SGHTA, CDR2 FQGTGA. CDR3 nucleotides: TGTGCCAGCAGCTTCAGGTGTCTCCAGAAGTATGATGGCAATCAGCCCCAGCATTTT. Amino acids: CASSFRCLQKYDGNQPQHF.

This clonotype was seen many times. V gene TRBV3-1 combines with J gene TRBJ1-2; D gene unclear. The V and J ends lost 5 bases and 3 bases respectively, with 10 bases between them. Germline CDR1 LGHDT, CDR2 YNNKEL (reference sequence). This CDR3 has 13 amino acids. CDR3 DNA: TGTGCCAGCAGCGCCCGGGCCTACTATGGCTACACCTTC. Encoded protein: CASSARAYYGYTF. The full variable domain, with the rest looked up from reference TRBV3-1 and TRBJ1-2, is DTAVSQTPKYLVTQMGNDKSIKCEQNLGHDTMYWYKQDSKKFLKIMFSYNNKELIINETVPNRFSPKSPDKAHLNLHINSLELGDSAVYFCASSARAYYGYTFGSGTRLTVV.

Ten or more counts support this clonotype. The chain couples TRBV27 to TRBJ1-5; D gene uncertain. CDR3 length: 14 residues. V lost 6 bases and J lost 6, with 15 bases in between. Per germline, CDR1 MNHEY and CDR2 SMNVEV (reference sequence). DNA for the CDR3: TGTGCCAGCAGCTTCGACGGCTCCAGTCAGCCCCAGCATTTT. Translating it yields CASSFDGSSQPQHF.

About this clonotype: A much larger clone lies a single base off, so this may be a read error. The V and J genes are TRBV6-2 or TRBV6-3 and TRBJ1-2; D might be TRBD1 (5 bases). Trimming cost V 4 bases and J 0 bases, with 18 bases left between them. The CDR3 consists of 17 residues. The germline gives CDR1 MNHEY, CDR2 SVGEGT. CDR3 sequence (DNA): TGTGCCAGCAGTTCTCGGGACCCCCCTCCTCCTAACTATGGCTACACCTTC. Its translation: CASSSRDPPPPNYGYTF.

At least ten counts were recorded for this clonotype. The chain couples TRBV5-1 to TRBJ2-7; 9 nucleotides match TRBD1. Germline CDR1 SGHRS, CDR2 YFSETQ. V was pared by 3 bases and J by 0 bases, with 10 bases of the junction left unmatched. The CDR3 runs to 17 residues. In DNA, the CDR3 is TGCGCCAGCAGCTCGGGACAGGGAATCTTGAGCTCCTACGAGCAGTACTTC. Amino acid sequence: CASSSGQGILSSYEQYF.

The genes are TRBV5-5 and TRBJ2-1; D unresolved. This CDR3 spans 17 amino acids. Trimming cost V 0 bases and J 0 bases, with 13 bases left between them. Germline CDR1 reads SGHKS; CDR2 reads YYEKEE (reference sequence). CDR3 residues: CASSLAQVVSSYNEQFF. CDR3 nucleotides: TGTGCCAGCAGCTTGGCCCAGGTGGTGAGCTCCTACAATGAGCAGTTCTTC.

The V and J genes are TRBV19 and TRBJ1-1, with TRBD1 identical over 8 bases. The junction had 13 bases not matched to a gene; V was cut back by 9 bases and J by 1 base. The CDR3 sequence is 16 residues long. In germline, CDR1 is LNHDA, CDR2 SQIVND (reference sequence). CDR3 loop: CASTAGTGYQNTEAFF. DNA of the CDR3: TGTGCCAGCACAGCCGGGACAGGATATCAGAACACTGAAGCTTTCTTT.

This clonotype was detected many times. The rearrangement links TRBV6-1 to TRBJ1-1, with D perhaps TRBD1 (5 bases). The CDR3 has 13 amino acids. Germline lookup yields CDR1 MNHNS and CDR2 SASEGT. Trimming cost V 5 bases and J 3 bases, with 10 bases left between them. The CDR3 protein is CASSPGTYTEAFF. In DNA form, the CDR3 reads TGTGCCAGCAGTCCGGGGACGTACACTGAAGCTTTCTTT.

The chain couples TRBV5-6 to TRBJ1-2; tentatively, D is TRBD1 (5 bases). Germline V CDR1 and CDR2: SGHDT, YYEEEE. This CDR3 region has 16 residues. Trimming left V 3 bases short and J 10 bases short, with 25 bases between. The CDR3 spells CASSWRGNLGYRNYTF. The CDR3 coding sequence is TGTGCCAGCAGCTGGAGGGGCAATTTGGGCTACCGAAACTACACCTTC.

The gene calls are TRBV12-3 or TRBV12-4 and TRBJ1-6; 7 bases are shared with TRBD1. Unmatched junction bases numbered 6, after V lost 5 bases and J lost 8 bases. The CDR3 extends over 14 amino acids. CDR3 protein: CASSNRDSYSPLHF. CDR3 coding DNA: TGTGCCAGCAGTAACCGGGACAGCTATTCACCCCTCCACTTT.

This clonotype was observed many times. Germline and junction disagree at one end, which may indicate a read error. The chain employs TRBV5-1 and TRBJ1-1; TRBD1 matches at 7 bases. Looked up from germline, CDR1 is SGHRS and CDR2 is YFSETQ. The CDR3 runs to 14 residues. The CDR3 spells CASSDRQGGTEAFF. The CDR3 DNA sequence: TGTGCCAGCAGCGACCGACAGGGCGGCACTGAAGCTTTCTTT.